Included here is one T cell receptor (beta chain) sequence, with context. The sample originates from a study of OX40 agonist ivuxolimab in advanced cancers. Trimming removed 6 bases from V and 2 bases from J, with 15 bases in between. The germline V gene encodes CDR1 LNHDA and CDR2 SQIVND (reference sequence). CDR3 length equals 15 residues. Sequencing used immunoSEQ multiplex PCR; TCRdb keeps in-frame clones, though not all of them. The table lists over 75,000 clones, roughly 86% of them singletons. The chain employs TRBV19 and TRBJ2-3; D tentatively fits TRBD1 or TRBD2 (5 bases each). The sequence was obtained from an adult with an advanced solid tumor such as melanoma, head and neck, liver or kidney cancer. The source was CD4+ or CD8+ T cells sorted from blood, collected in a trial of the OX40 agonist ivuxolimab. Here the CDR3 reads CASRPATGPTDTQYF. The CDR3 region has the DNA TGTGCCAGTAGACCCGCGACGGGGCCCACAGATACGCAGTATTTT.